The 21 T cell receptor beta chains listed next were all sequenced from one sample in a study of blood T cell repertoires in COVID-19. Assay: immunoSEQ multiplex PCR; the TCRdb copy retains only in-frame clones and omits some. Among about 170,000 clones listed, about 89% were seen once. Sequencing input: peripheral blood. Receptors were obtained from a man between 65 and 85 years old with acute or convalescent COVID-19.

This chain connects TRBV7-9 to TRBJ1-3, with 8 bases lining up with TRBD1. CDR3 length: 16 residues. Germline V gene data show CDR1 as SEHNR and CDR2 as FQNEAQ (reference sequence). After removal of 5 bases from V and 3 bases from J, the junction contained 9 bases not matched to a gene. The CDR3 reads CASSPPQGAGGNTIYF. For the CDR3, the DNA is TGTGCCAGCAGCCCCCCCCAGGGGGCGGGTGGAAACACCATATATTTT.

CDR3 coding DNA: TGCAGCGGGGACAGTGTGGGGGATACGCAGTATTTT. This gives the protein CSGDSVGDTQYF. The chain employs TRBV29-1 and TRBJ2-3; 7 bases are shared with TRBD1. This CDR3 has 12 amino acids. Germline lookup yields CDR1 SQVTM and CDR2 ANQGSEA. With V trimmed by 7 bases and J by 6 bases, 7 bases remained unmatched.

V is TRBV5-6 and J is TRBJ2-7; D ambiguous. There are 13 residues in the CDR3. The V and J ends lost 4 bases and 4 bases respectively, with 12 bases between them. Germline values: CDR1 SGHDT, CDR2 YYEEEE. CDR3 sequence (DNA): TGTGCCAGCAGCCCGGCTGAGGTATACGAGCAGTACTTC. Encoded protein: CASSPAEVYEQYF.

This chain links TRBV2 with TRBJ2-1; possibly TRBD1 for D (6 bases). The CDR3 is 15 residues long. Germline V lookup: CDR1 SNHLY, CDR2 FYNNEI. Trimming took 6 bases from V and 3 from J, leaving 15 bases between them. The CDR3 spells CASRKTRDNYNEQFF. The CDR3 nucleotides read TGTGCCAGCAGGAAAACCCGGGACAACTACAATGAGCAGTTCTTC.

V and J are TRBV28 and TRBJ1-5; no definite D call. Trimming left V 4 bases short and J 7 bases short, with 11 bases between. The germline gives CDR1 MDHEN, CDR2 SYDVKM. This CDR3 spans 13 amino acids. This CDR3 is CASSYSRRQPQHF. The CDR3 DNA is TGTGCCAGCAGTTACAGTCGCCGCCAGCCCCAGCATTTT.

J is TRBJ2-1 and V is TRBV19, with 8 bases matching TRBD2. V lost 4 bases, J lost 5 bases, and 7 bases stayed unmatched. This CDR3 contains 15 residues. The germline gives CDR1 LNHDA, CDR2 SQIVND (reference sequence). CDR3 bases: TGTGCCAGTAGTACCGAGCGGGAGTACCACAATGAGCAGTTCTTC. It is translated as CASSTEREYHNEQFF.

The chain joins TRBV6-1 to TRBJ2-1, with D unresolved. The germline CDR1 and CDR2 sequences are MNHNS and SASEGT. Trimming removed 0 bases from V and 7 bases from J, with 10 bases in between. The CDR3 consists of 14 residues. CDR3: CASSEAASRNEQFF. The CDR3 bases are TGTGCCAGCAGTGAAGCTGCCTCCAGGAATGAGCAGTTCTTC.

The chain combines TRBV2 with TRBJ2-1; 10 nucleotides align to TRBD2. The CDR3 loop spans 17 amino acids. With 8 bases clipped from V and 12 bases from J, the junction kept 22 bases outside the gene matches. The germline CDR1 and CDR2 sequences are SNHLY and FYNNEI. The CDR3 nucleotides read TGTGCCAGCGAAGAGATGAAAAGCGGGAGGGGGTATGGAGGGCAGTTCTTC. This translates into CASEEMKSGRGYGGQFF.

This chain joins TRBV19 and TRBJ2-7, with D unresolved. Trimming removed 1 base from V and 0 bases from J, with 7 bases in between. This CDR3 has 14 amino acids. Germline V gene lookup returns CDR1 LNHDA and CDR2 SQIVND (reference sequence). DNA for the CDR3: TGTGCCAGTAGTATAGTGGGCAGCTCCTACGAGCAGTACTTC. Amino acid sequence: CASSIVGSSYEQYF.

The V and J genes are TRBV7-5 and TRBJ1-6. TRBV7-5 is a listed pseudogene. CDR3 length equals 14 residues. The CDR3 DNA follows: TGTGTCAGAAGCTTACCTCCGTATAATTCACCCCTCCACTTT. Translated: CVRSLPPYNSPLHF.

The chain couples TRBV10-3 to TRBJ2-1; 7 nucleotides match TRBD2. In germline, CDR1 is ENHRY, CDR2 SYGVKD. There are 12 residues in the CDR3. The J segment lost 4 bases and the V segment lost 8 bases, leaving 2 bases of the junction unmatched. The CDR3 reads CAIGGVYNEQFF. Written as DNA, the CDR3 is TGTGCCATCGGGGGGGTTTACAATGAGCAGTTCTTC.

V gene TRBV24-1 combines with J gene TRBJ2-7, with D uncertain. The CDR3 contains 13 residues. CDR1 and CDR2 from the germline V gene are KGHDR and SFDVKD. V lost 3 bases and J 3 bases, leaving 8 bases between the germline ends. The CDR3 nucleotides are TGTGCCACCAGTGATCCAACCAGCTACGAGCAGTACTTC. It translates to CATSDPTSYEQYF.

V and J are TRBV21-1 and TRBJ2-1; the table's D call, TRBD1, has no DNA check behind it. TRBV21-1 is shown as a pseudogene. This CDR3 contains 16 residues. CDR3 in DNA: TGTGCCAGCAGCAAAGCGACAGACCTCACTTACAATGAGCAGTTCTTC. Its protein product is CASSKATDLTYNEQFF.

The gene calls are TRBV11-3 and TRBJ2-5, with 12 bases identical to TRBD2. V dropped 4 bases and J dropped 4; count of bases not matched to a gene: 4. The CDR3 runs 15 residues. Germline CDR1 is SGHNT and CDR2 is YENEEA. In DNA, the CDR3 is TGTGCCAGCAGCTGTAGGACTAGCGGGATAGAGACCCAGTACTTC. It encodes CASSCRTSGIETQYF.

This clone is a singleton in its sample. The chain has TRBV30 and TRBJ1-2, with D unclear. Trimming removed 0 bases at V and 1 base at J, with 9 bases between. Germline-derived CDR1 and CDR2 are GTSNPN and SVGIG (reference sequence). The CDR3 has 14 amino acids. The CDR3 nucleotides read TGTGCCTGGAGTGTACTACACCGTAACTATGGCTACACCTTC. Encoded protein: CAWSVLHRNYGYTF.

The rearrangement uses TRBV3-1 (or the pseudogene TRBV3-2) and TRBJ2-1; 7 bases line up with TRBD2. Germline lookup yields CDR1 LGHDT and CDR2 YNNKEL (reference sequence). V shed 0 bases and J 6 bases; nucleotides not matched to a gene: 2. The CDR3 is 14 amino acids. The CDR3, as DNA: TGTGCCAGCAGCCAAGACCCTAGCGGCAATGAGCAGTTCTTC. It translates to CASSQDPSGNEQFF.

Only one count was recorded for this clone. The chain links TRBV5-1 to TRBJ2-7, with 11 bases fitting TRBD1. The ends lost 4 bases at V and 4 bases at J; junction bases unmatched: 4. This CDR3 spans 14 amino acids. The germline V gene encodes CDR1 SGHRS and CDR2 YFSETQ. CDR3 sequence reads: CASSPGTGGYEQYF. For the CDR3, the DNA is TGCGCCAGCAGCCCCGGGACAGGGGGATACGAGCAGTACTTC.

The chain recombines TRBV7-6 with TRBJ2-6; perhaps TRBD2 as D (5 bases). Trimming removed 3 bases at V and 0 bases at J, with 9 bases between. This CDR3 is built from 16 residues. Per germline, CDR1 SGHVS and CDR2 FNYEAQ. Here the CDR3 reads CASSFGGVSGANVLTF. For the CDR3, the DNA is TGTGCCAGCAGCTTTGGAGGAGTCTCTGGGGCCAACGTCCTGACTTTC.

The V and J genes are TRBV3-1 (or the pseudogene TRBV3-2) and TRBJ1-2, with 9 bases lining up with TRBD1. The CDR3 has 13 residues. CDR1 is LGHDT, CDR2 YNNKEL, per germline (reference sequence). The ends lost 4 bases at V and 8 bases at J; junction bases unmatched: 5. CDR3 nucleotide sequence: TGTGCCAGCAGCCCGGACAGGGGAAGAGGCTACACCTTC. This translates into CASSPDRGRGYTF.

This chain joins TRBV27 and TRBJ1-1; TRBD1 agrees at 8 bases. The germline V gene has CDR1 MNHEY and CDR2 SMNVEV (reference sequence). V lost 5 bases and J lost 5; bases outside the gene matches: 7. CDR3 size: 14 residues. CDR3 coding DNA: TGTGCCAGCAGTAAGACAGGGGCCCAAACTGAAGCTTTCTTT. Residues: CASSKTGAQTEAFF.

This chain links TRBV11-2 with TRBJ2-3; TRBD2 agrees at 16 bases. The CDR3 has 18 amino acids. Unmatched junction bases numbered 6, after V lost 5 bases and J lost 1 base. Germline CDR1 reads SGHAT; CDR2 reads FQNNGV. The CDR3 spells CASSPGLAGGRGTDTQYF. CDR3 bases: TGTGCCAGCAGCCCGGGACTAGCGGGGGGGCGCGGCACAGATACGCAGTATTTT.